The 21 T cell receptor beta chains below come from one sample, sequenced in a study of shared clonotypes between healthy human individuals. Assay used: immunoSEQ multiplex PCR; TCRdb lists only in-frame clones, some missing. The sample consists of around 2,000,000 clones, about 95% of them appearing once. Input material: naive CD4+ T cells sorted from blood. Subset specified: CD45RA+ positively selected. These receptors were taken from a man between 18 and 35 years old in good health.

This clone appeared once. The junction and the germline gene differ at one end; a read error may be behind it. J is TRBJ2-3 and V is TRBV28; 8 nucleotides line up with TRBD2. The length of the CDR3 is 12 residues. Germline-derived CDR1 and CDR2 are MDHEN and SYDVKM. The CDR3 nucleotides are TGTGCCAGCAGGGTGAGCGGGGGACCTAATAAGTTT. The encoded protein is CASRVSGGPNKF.

CDR3 DNA: TGCGCCAGCAGCTCATACGGGACTAGCGGGAGGACCCAGTACTTC. Encoded protein: CASSSYGTSGRTQYF. This chain connects TRBV5-1 to TRBJ2-5; 14 nucleotides match TRBD2. V shed 3 bases, J shed 7 bases, and the junction held 5 bases outside the gene matches. Germline CDR1 is SGHRS and CDR2 is YFSETQ. The CDR3 runs to 15 residues. The whole variable domain, remainder taken from reference TRBV5-1 and TRBJ2-5, is KAGVTQTPRYLIKTRGQQVTLSCSPISGHRSVSWYQQTPGQGLQFLFEYFSETQRNKGNFPGRFSGRQFSNSRSEMNVSTLELGDSALYLCASSSYGTSGRTQYFGPGTRLLVL.

The rearrangement uses TRBV10-1 and TRBJ2-2; TRBD1 might be the D (7 bases). CDR1 and CDR2 (germline): WNHNN, SYGVQD (reference sequence). The CDR3 is made up of 15 amino acids. Trimming took off 10 bases at V and 2 bases at J, with 17 bases between the two ends. The CDR3 sequence: CATSEGATNTGELFF. The CDR3 DNA reads TGCGCCACGTCGGAGGGGGCTACCAACACCGGGGAGCTGTTTTTT.

The V gene is TRBV11-2, the J gene TRBJ2-5; 8 nucleotides align to TRBD2. Looked up from germline, CDR1 is SGHAT and CDR2 is FQNNGV. The length of the CDR3 is 15 residues. V gave up 4 bases and J gave up 5 bases; unmatched junction bases: 9. The CDR3 coding sequence is TGTGCCAGCAGCTACCCGAGCGGGGGTCGTGAGACCCAGTACTTC. Protein product: CASSYPSGGRETQYF.

This chain links TRBV28 with TRBJ2-1, with D unclear. This CDR3 contains 15 residues. Germline assignment: CDR1 MDHEN and CDR2 SYDVKM. Trimming removed 5 bases at V and 4 bases at J, with 15 bases between. CDR3 DNA: TGTGCCAGCAGTCCTCCCCCACTCATATACAATGAGCAGTTCTTC. It encodes CASSPPPLIYNEQFF.

The chain joins TRBV7-2 to TRBJ1-4; possible D gene TRBD1, 6 bases. The length of the CDR3 is 16 residues. Germline CDR1 SGHTA, CDR2 FQGNSA. The V end was cut by 5 bases, the J end by 5 bases, with 18 bases between. This chain's CDR3 is CASSRQRRGNNEKLFF. The CDR3 nucleotides read TGTGCCAGCAGCAGACAGCGAAGGGGGAACAATGAAAAACTGTTTTTT.

The gene calls are TRBV4-1 and TRBJ1-6; D possibly corresponds to TRBD1 (6 bases). This CDR3 is 15 amino acids long. CDR1 and CDR2 (germline): MGHRA, YSYEKL. V lost 2 bases and J 5 bases, leaving 10 bases between the germline ends. The CDR3 region is CASSQMDRDNSPLHF. CDR3 sequence (DNA): TGCGCCAGCAGCCAAATGGACAGAGATAATTCACCCCTCCACTTT.

This chain joins TRBV30 and TRBJ2-3; TRBD2 matches at 12 bases. This CDR3 has 14 amino acids. The germline V gene has CDR1 GTSNPN and CDR2 SVGIG (reference sequence). V lost 5 bases and J lost 5; bases outside the gene matches: 5. In DNA, the CDR3 is TGTGCCTGGTCCGGACTAGCGGGAAGAGATACGCAGTATTTT. Translating gives CAWSGLAGRDTQYF.

CDR3 amino acids: CASSLGGAHNEKLFF. The CDR3 DNA sequence: TGTGCCAGCAGCTTGGGAGGGGCGCATAATGAAAAACTGTTTTTT. V usage is TRBV5-4 and J usage is TRBJ1-4, with a tentative D call TRBD1 (5 bases). Germline CDR1 reads SGHNT; CDR2 reads YYREEE (reference sequence). V lost 0 bases, J lost 4 bases, and 10 bases lay in between. The CDR3 is made up of 15 amino acids.

This clone came up once. The chain carries TRBV7-2 and TRBJ2-7; D is unresolved. Between the trimmed V and J ends, which lost 1 base and 2 bases, there was a span of 9 bases. CDR1 SGHTA and CDR2 FQGNSA come from the germline V gene. This CDR3 contains 14 residues. CDR3 loop: CASSLGLTPYEQYF. The CDR3, as DNA: TGTGCCAGCAGCTTAGGATTGACTCCCTACGAGCAGTACTTC.

J is TRBJ2-1 and V is TRBV10-1; 9 bases fit TRBD2. This CDR3 comprises 14 residues. V lost 3 bases, J lost 6 bases, and 3 bases stayed unmatched. Germline CDR1 is WNHNN and CDR2 is SYGVQD (reference sequence). The DNA of the CDR3 is TGCGCCAGCAGTGAAGGACTAGCGATCAATGAGCAGTTCTTC. Translated: CASSEGLAINEQFF.

This chain uses TRBV9 with TRBJ2-1; 7 positions match TRBD2. CDR3 size: 17 residues. Germline assignment: CDR1 SGDLS and CDR2 YYNGEE. With 1 base clipped from V and 5 bases from J, the junction kept 12 bases outside the gene matches. CDR3 sequence reads: CASSVSSSTSGNNEQFF. The CDR3 DNA sequence: TGTGCCAGCAGCGTAAGTTCGTCTACAAGCGGGAACAATGAGCAGTTCTTC.

The chain combines TRBV20-1 with TRBJ1-2; D remains unclear. The CDR3 has 11 residues. CDR1 DFQATT and CDR2 SNEGSKA come from the germline V gene (reference sequence). Trimming took 4 bases from V and 4 from J, leaving 7 bases between them. The CDR3 reads CSANPAYGYTF. Written as DNA, the CDR3 is TGCAGTGCTAATCCAGCCTATGGCTACACCTTC.

With regard to this clone: It may be a read error: a sequence one base away is much more abundant. The chain employs TRBV6-6 and TRBJ1-1, with no clear D. Germline values: CDR1 MNHNY, CDR2 SVGAGI (reference sequence). The CDR3 is made up of 11 amino acids. Here the CDR3 reads CASGYGTEAFF. As DNA, the CDR3 is TGTGCCAGCGGTTACGGCACTGAAGCTTTCTTT.

The gene calls are TRBV7-2 and TRBJ1-5; tentatively, D is TRBD1 (6 bases). Germline lookup yields CDR1 SGHTA and CDR2 FQGNSA. The CDR3 has 14 amino acids. The germline V and J ends were trimmed by 5 bases and 5 bases, with 13 bases remaining between them. The CDR3 DNA reads TGTGCCAGCAGCCCACAGAGGGGGGATCAGCCCCAGCATTTT. The encoded protein is CASSPQRGDQPQHF.

The chain couples TRBV5-6 to TRBJ2-2; 12 bases match TRBD2. V lost 4 bases to trimming and J lost 5 bases; unmatched junction nucleotides: 12. The CDR3 is 18 residues long. CDR1 is SGHDT, CDR2 YYEEEE, per germline. The CDR3 DNA reads TGTGCCAGCAGCCCCGGACTAGCGGGACGGACTAGAACCGGGGAGCTGTTTTTT. Residues: CASSPGLAGRTRTGELFF.

The chain carries TRBV29-1 and TRBJ2-2; weak D call: TRBD1 (5 bases). Germline CDR1 and CDR2: SQVTM and ANQGSEA. The CDR3 length is 14 residues. V shed 3 bases and J shed 5 bases, with 13 bases lying between them. The CDR3 DNA is TGCAGCGTTGAGAGACAGAAGGGTACCGGGGAGCTGTTTTTT. It is translated as CSVERQKGTGELFF.

The rearrangement joins TRBV2 to TRBJ1-1; D remains ambiguous. The V end was cut by 5 bases, the J end by 0 bases, with 10 bases between. Germline CDR1 is SNHLY and CDR2 is FYNNEI. The CDR3 contains 14 residues. CDR3 bases: TGTGCCAGCAGTTGGGAAGTGTTGAACACTGAAGCTTTCTTT. Translation: CASSWEVLNTEAFF.

The chain combines TRBV5-8 with TRBJ1-2; maybe TRBD1 (5 bases). Trimming left V 2 bases short and J 0 bases short, with 14 bases between. The CDR3 contains 16 residues. CDR1 is SGHTS and CDR2 is YDEGEE in the germline V gene. CDR3 loop: CASSLGWQGPNYGYTF. CDR3 DNA sequence: TGTGCCAGCAGCTTAGGTTGGCAGGGCCCTAACTATGGCTACACCTTC. The entire variable domain, with the rest obtained from reference TRBV5-8 and TRBJ1-2, is as follows: EAGVTQSPTHLIKTRGQQATLRCSPISGHTSVYWYQQALGLGLQFLLWYDEGEERNRGNFPPRFSGRQFPNYSSELNVNALELEDSALYLCASSLGWQGPNYGYTFGSGTRLTVV.

The chain is built from TRBV30 and TRBJ2-2, with 10 bases fitting TRBD2. CDR3 length equals 16 residues. Trimming removed 2 bases from V and 1 base from J; junction bases left unmatched: 4. CDR1 GTSNPN and CDR2 SVGIG come from the germline V gene (reference sequence). The CDR3 bases are TGTGCCTGGAGTCAAAGACTAGCGGGGAACACCGGGGAGCTGTTTTTT. This sequence encodes CAWSQRLAGNTGELFF.

V usage is TRBV7-2 and J usage is TRBJ1-6; 8 bases are a match to TRBD1. CDR1 and CDR2 (germline): SGHTA, FQGNSA. This CDR3 is 15 amino acids long. V gave up 4 bases and J gave up 9 bases; unmatched junction bases: 8. The CDR3 DNA reads as TGTGCCAGCAGCTCACGGACAGGGCAAGGTTCACCCCTCCACTTT. Its translation is CASSSRTGQGSPLHF.